The 17 T cell receptor beta chains below all came from one sample that was sequenced in a study of T cell clonotyping in hematopoietic cell transplantation. The data were produced by immunoSEQ multiplex PCR, yet TCRdb's version contains in-frame clones alone and is incomplete. Of about 18,000 clones in the sample, 70% to 85% were seen once. Sequences were obtained from peripheral blood mononuclear cells. The receptors stem from a man between 60 and 75 years old in good health. Some clones in this sample may be carry-over from other donors' samples.

V gene TRBV5-1 combines with J gene TRBJ2-7; 8 bases agree with TRBD1. Looked up from germline, CDR1 is SGHRS and CDR2 is YFSETQ. V lost 4 bases, J lost 6 bases, and 21 bases stayed unmatched. The CDR3 runs to 18 residues. Here the CDR3 DNA reads TGCGCCAGCAGCCCTAAAACTCAAGGACAGGGCTTCCGGGGCGAGCAGTACTTC. Amino acid sequence: CASSPKTQGQGFRGEQYF.

The CDR3 DNA reads as TGTGCCAGCAGCATAGGACAGGTGGATGGCTACACCTTC. It is translated as CASSIGQVDGYTF. The chain combines TRBV7-9 with TRBJ1-2; TRBD1 aligns across 7 bases. CDR1 is SEHNR and CDR2 is FQNEAQ in the germline V gene (reference sequence). This CDR3 comprises 13 residues. With 5 bases clipped from V and 6 bases from J, the junction kept 6 bases outside the gene matches.

The J gene is TRBJ1-1, the V gene TRBV21-1. TRBV21-1 is given as a pseudogene. CDR3 length: 15 amino acids. The CDR3 DNA reads TGTGCCAGCACTCCGACAGGAAGGAGGGGCACTGAAGCTTTCTTT. This encodes CASTPTGRRGTEAFF.

The chain uses TRBV5-1 and TRBJ2-2; the D gene is possibly TRBD1 (6 bases). Trimming removed 4 bases from V and 6 bases from J, with 16 bases in between. Germline V gene data show CDR1 as SGHRS and CDR2 as YFSETQ. The CDR3 spans 15 residues. The CDR3 reads CASSPLTGLPGELFF. The CDR3 DNA reads TGCGCCAGCAGCCCCTTAACAGGGCTGCCCGGGGAGCTGTTTTTT.

The chain joins TRBV28 to TRBJ1-4; maybe TRBD1 (6 bases). CDR1 MDHEN and CDR2 SYDVKM come from the germline V gene. Trimming took off 5 bases at V and 4 bases at J, with 20 bases between the two ends. This CDR3 is built from 17 residues. CDR3 sequence reads: CASSPSLDRLFNEKLFF. DNA for the CDR3: TGTGCCAGCAGTCCCTCCCTGGACAGACTATTTAATGAAAAACTGTTTTTT.

This clone came up a few times. The genes are TRBV7-2 and TRBJ2-4, with 7 bases that match TRBD2. The V and J ends lost 3 bases and 6 bases, in that order; junction bases with no gene match: 5. Germline V CDR1 and CDR2: SGHTA, FQGNSA. The CDR3 is 14 residues long. CDR3 in DNA: TGTGCCAGCAGCTTCGAAAGCGGGACAAACATTCAGTACTTC. Its translation: CASSFESGTNIQYF.

CDR3 in amino acids: CASSRTGWETQYF. Here the CDR3 DNA reads TGCGCCAGCAGCAGGACAGGGTGGGAGACCCAGTACTTC. The chain has TRBV5-1 and TRBJ2-5, with TRBD1 matching over 8 bases. Germline CDR1 reads SGHRS; CDR2 reads YFSETQ. CDR3 length equals 13 residues. The J segment lost 5 bases and the V segment lost 4 bases, leaving 4 bases of the junction unmatched.

The V and J genes are TRBV28 and TRBJ1-4; TRBD1 agrees at 8 bases. Germline-derived CDR1 and CDR2 are MDHEN and SYDVKM. The CDR3 sequence is 14 residues long. With V trimmed by 5 bases and J by 4 bases, 3 bases remained unmatched. The CDR3 reads CASSRTGNNEKLFF. The CDR3 DNA follows: TGTGCCAGCAGTCGGACAGGGAATAATGAAAAACTGTTTTTT. The full variable domain, its missing parts supplied by reference TRBV28 and TRBJ1-4, is DVKVTQSSRYLVKRTGEKVFLECVQDMDHENMFWYRQDPGLGLRLIYFSYDVKMKEKGDIPEGYSVSREKKERFSLILESASTNQTSMYLCASSRTGNNEKLFFGSGTQLSVL.

The count of this clone is one. The chain is built from TRBV6-4 and TRBJ2-3; D remains ambiguous. Trimming removed 6 bases from V and 2 bases from J, with 9 bases in between. CDR1 is MRHNA and CDR2 is SNTAGT in the germline V gene. The CDR3 length is 13 residues. In DNA form, the CDR3 reads TGTGCCAGCAGCAAAGAGACCACAGATACGCAGTATTTT. Its protein product is CASSKETTDTQYF.

V usage is TRBV7-2 and J usage is TRBJ2-1; 9 bases fit TRBD2. Looked up from germline, CDR1 is SGHTA and CDR2 is FQGNSA. With 5 bases clipped from V and 10 bases from J, the junction kept 12 bases outside the gene matches. The CDR3 loop spans 15 amino acids. CDR3 amino acids: CASSVKAGGSGEQFF. DNA of the CDR3: TGTGCCAGCAGCGTCAAAGCGGGAGGATCGGGGGAGCAGTTCTTC.

The chain links TRBV6-5 to TRBJ2-7, with TRBD1 matching 8 bases. Germline V gene lookup returns CDR1 MNHEY and CDR2 SVGAGI. This CDR3 is 14 amino acids long. Unmatched junction bases numbered 6, after V lost 4 bases and J lost 4 bases. CDR3 DNA sequence: TGTGCCAGCAGTTTGGGGGACAGGAGATACGAGCAGTACTTC. This gives the protein CASSLGDRRYEQYF.

This chain links TRBV30 with TRBJ2-3; D call uncertain. Looked up from germline, CDR1 is GTSNPN and CDR2 is SVGIG (reference sequence). This CDR3 comprises 11 residues. V shed 4 bases and J shed 3 bases, with 5 bases lying between them. The DNA of the CDR3 is TGTGCCTGGACTCCTACAGATACGCAGTATTTT. Translating gives CAWTPTDTQYF.

This clone was observed a handful of times. CDR3 nucleotide sequence: TGTGCCAGCAGTGAAAGGGGAGGCAATCAGCCCCAGCATTTT. This codes for CASSERGGNQPQHF. This chain links TRBV25-1 with TRBJ1-5; D might be TRBD1 (5 bases). Trimming removed 2 bases from V and 2 bases from J, with 7 bases in between. Looked up from germline, CDR1 is MGHDK and CDR2 is SYGVNS. CDR3 length: 14 residues.

The chain uses TRBV7-9 and TRBJ1-5; 9 positions agree with TRBD1. CDR1 SEHNR and CDR2 FQNEAQ come from the germline V gene (reference sequence). The V gene end was trimmed by 5 bases and the J gene end by 4 bases; junction bases not matched to a gene: 3. The CDR3 consists of 14 residues. In DNA form, the CDR3 reads TGTGCCAGCAGCACAGGGGGCGGTAATCAGCCCCAGCATTTT. It yields the protein CASSTGGGNQPQHF.

The sample holds one count of this clone. Other DNA sequences within the sample encode an identical CDR3. The rearrangement uses TRBV28 and TRBJ2-7; no definite D call. The germline V gene encodes CDR1 MDHEN and CDR2 SYDVKM. The length of the CDR3 is 11 residues. The V end was cut by 4 bases, the J end by 3 bases, with 4 bases between. CDR3 loop: CASSSYYEQYF. CDR3 in DNA: TGTGCCAGCAGTTCGTACTACGAGCAGTACTTC.

The CDR3 nucleotides read TGTGCCAGCAGCTTGGCGGAGAACACCGGGGAGCTGTTTTTT. Amino acids: CASSLAENTGELFF. The rearrangement joins TRBV11-2 to TRBJ2-2; D not resolved. In germline, CDR1 is SGHAT, CDR2 FQNNGV. This CDR3 has 14 amino acids. Between the trimmed V and J ends, which lost 3 bases and 1 base, there was a span of 6 bases.

The rearrangement links TRBV4-1 to TRBJ2-1, with D possibly being TRBD1 or TRBD2 (5 bases each). Trimming left V 2 bases short and J 2 bases short, with 19 bases between. CDR3 length: 18 amino acids. CDR1 and CDR2 from the germline V gene are MGHRA and YSYEKL. The CDR3 protein is CASSQPARRDQTYNEQFF. The CDR3 DNA reads TGCGCCAGCAGCCAACCTGCCCGCCGGGACCAGACCTACAATGAGCAGTTCTTC.